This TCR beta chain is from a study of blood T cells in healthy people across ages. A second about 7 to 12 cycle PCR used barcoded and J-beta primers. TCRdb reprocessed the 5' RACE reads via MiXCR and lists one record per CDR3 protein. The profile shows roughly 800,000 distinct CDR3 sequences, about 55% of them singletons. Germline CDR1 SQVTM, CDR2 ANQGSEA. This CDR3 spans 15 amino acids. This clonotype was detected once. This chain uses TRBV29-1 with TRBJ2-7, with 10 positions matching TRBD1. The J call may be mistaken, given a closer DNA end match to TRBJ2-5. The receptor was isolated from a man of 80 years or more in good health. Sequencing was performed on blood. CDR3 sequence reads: CSVVGDRGSGETQYF. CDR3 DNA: TGCAGCGTTGTGGGGGACAGGGGTTCTGGGGAGACCCAGTACTTC.